The following is a T cell receptor (beta chain) sequence with its context. One entry per CDR3 protein, called by TCRdb with MiXCR from the 5' RACE reads. Altogether over 50,000 distinct CDR3 sequences are present, around 9.9% being singletons, with the ten largest covering about 1.2%. The data were obtained in a study of early T cells in non-severe SARS-CoV-2 infection. On the study more broadly: Chains stayed unpaired after sequencing of bulk RNA from unsorted whole blood.

Sequenced input: whole blood. The receptor comes from an adult who was a healthcare worker with PCR-confirmed SARS-CoV-2 infection or an uninfected control (not recorded which).

CDR3 sequence reads: CASRPLRVNTEAFF. In DNA, the CDR3 is TGCGCCAGTAGACCCCTCCGGGTGAACACTGAAGCTTTCTTT. The rearrangement links TRBV5-1 to TRBJ1-1; no firm D call. CDR1 and CDR2 (germline): SGHRS, YFSETQ. The CDR3 runs 14 residues. Deletions cut 8 bases from V and 0 bases from J, with 14 bases between.